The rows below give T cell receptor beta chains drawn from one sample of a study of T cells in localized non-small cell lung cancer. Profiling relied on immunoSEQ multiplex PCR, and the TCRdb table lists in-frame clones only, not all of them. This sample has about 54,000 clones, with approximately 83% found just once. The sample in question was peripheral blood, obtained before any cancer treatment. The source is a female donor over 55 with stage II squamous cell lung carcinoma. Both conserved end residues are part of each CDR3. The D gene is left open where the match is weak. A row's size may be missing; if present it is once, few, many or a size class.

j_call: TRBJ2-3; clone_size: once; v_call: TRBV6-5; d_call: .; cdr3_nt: TGTGCCAGCAACGACGGGGGGCCGCGCACAGATACGCAGTATTTT; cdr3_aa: CASNDGGPRTDTQYF
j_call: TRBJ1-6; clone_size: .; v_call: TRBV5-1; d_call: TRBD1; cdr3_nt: TGCGCCAGCAGCTCTCACAGGGGAAATTCACCCCTCCACTTT; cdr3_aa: CASSSHRGNSPLHF
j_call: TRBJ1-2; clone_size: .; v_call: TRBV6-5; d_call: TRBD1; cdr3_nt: TGTGCCAGCAGTTACCTCGACAGGGGTATTGGCTACACCTTC; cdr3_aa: CASSYLDRGIGYTF
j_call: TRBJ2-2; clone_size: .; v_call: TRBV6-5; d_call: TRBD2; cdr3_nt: TGTGCCAGCAGCATGGGGACTAGCTGGACCGGGGAGCTGTTTTTT; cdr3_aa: CASSMGTSWTGELFF
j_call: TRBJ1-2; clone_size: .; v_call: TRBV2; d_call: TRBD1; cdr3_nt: TGTGCCAGCAGTGAAGCCGGGACAGGCGGTTTTGGCTACACCTTC; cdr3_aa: CASSEAGTGGFGYTF
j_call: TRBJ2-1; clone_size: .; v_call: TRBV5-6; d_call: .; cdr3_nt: TGTGCCAGCAGCTTGGAACCAGGGAACAATGAGCAGTTCTTC; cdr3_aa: CASSLEPGNNEQFF
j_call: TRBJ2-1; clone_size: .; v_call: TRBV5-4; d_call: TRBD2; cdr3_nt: TGTGCCAGCAGCTCAGGACTAGCGGGCCCAAATGAGCAGTTCTTC; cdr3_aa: CASSSGLAGPNEQFF
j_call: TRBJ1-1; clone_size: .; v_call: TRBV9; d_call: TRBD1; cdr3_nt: TGTGCCAGCAGCGTAGACGACAGGGGGCGCGTTTATGACACTGAAGCTTTCTTT; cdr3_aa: CASSVDDRGRVYDTEAFF
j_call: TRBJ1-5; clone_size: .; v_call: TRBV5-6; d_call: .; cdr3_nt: TGTGCCAGCAGCTTGAGGCAGCTTAGCAATCAGCCCCAGCATTTT; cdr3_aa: CASSLRQLSNQPQHF
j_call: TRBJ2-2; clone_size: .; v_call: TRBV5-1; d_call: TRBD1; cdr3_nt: TGCGCCAGCAGTTCGACAGGGACGGACGTCGGGGAGCTGTTTTTT; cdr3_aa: CASSSTGTDVGELFF
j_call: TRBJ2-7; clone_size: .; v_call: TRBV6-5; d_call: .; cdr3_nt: TGTGCCAGCAGTTCGACGGGCCCCAAAGCCGAGCAGTACTTC; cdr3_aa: CASSSTGPKAEQYF
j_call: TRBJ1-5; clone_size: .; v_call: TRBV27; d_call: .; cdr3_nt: TGTGCCAGCAGTTTATCAGGCATCGGGGGCAATCAGCCCCAGCATTTT; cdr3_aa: CASSLSGIGGNQPQHF
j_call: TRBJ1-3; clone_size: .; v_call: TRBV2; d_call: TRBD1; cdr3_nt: TGTGCCAGCAGTGACGCCTCCGGCGGACAGGGGGGAGACACCATATATTTT; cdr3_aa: CASSDASGGQGGDTIYF
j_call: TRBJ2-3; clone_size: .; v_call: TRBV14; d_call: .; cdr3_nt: TGTGCCAGCAGCCGACTAAAGGGGATAAAGTCCACAGATACGCAGTATTTT; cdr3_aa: CASSRLKGIKSTDTQYF
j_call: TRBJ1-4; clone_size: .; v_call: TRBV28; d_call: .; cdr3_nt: TGTGCCAGCAGTTTGGCGTCCGAAAAACTGTTTTTT; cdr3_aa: CASSLASEKLFF
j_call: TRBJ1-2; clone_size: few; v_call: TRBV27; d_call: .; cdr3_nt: TGTGCCAGCACCAGTGTTAGAGACTATGGCTACACCTTC; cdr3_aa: CASTSVRDYGYTF
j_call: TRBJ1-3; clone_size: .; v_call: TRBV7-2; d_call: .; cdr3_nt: TGTGCCAGCAGCTTCATGCAATGGGGGGCGGCGGGAAACACCATATATTTT; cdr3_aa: CASSFMQWGAAGNTIYF
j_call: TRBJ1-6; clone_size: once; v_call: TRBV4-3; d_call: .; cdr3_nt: TGCGCCAGCAGCCAAGAGCCAGGACAGACCAATTCACCCCTCCACTTT; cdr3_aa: CASSQEPGQTNSPLHF
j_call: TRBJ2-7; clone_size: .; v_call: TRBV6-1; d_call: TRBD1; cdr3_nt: TGTGCCAGCAGTGAAGGGACAGGCAGCTCCTACGAGCAGTACTTC; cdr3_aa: CASSEGTGSSYEQYF
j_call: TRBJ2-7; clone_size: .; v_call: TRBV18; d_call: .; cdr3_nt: TGTGCCAGCTCACTGGGCCGGGACTACGAGCAGTACTTC; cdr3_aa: CASSLGRDYEQYF
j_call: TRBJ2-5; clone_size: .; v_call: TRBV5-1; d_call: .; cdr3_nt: TGCGCCAGCAGCCCCGGGACCCAGAGAGGGGAGACCCAGTACTTC; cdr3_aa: CASSPGTQRGETQYF
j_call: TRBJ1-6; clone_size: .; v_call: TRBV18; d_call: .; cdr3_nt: TGTGCCAGCTCACCACAGGGGAGCTCCTATAATTCACCCCTCCACTTT; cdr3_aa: CASSPQGSSYNSPLHF
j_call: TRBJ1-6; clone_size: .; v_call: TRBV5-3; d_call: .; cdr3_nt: TGTGCCAGAAGCTTGGCGGGAATGAGGAATTCACCCCTCCACTTT; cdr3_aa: CARSLAGMRNSPLHF
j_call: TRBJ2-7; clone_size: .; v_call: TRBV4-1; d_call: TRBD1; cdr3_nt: TGCGCCAGCAGCCTGACAGGGGCCTACGAGCAGTACTTC; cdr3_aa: CASSLTGAYEQYF
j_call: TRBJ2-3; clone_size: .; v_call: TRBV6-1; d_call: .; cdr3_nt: TGTGCCAGTCGCTTTTCAGGGAAGAGCACAGATACGCAGTATTTT; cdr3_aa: CASRFSGKSTDTQYF
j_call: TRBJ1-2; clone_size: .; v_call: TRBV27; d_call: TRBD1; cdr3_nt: TGTGCCAGCAGTTTTAGGACAGGAGAATATGGCTACACCTTC; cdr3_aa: CASSFRTGEYGYTF
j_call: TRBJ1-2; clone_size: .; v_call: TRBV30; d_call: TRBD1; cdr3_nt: TGTGCCTGGGGGGACAGAAACTATGGCTACACCTTC; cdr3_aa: CAWGDRNYGYTF
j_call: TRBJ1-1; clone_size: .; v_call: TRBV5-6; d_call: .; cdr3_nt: TGTGCCAGCAGCTTCCGGGGTGAAGCTTTCTTT; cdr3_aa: CASSFRGEAFF
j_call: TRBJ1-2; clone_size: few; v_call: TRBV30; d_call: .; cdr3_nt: TGTGCCTGCCCACGGGGAGGGGAAAGCTATGGCTACACCTTC; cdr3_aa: CACPRGGESYGYTF
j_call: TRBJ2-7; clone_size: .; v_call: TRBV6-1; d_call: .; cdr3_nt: TGTGCCAGCAGTGAACATTCGGAGGGGGCTAAAGAGCAGTACTTC; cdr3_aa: CASSEHSEGAKEQYF
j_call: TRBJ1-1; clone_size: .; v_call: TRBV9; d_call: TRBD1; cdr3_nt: TGTGCCAGCAGTCCCGGGACAGACCTAATAATGGGCACTGAAGCTTTCTTT; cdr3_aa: CASSPGTDLIMGTEAFF
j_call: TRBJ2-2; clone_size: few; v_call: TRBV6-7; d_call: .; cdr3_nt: TGTGCCAGCATACATCCCCGAAAAGTTAACACCGGGGAGCTGTTTTTT; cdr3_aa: CASIHPRKVNTGELFF
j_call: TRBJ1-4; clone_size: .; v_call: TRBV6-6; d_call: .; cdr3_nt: TGTGCCAGCAGTTACTCGATTGGCTCAACTAATGAAAAACTGTTTTTT; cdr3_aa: CASSYSIGSTNEKLFF
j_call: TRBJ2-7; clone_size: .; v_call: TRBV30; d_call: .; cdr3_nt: TGTGCCTGGAGTGTAACATCCTACGAGCAGTACTTC; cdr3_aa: CAWSVTSYEQYF
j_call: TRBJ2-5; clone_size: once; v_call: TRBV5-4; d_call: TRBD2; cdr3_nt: TGTGCCAGCAGCTTGGGAGGGACTAGGAGGGAGACCCAGTACTTC; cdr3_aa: CASSLGGTRRETQYF
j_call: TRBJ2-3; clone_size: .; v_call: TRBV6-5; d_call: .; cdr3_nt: TGTGCCAGCAGTTACTCGGGGTTCACAGATACGCAGTATTTT; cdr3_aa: CASSYSGFTDTQYF
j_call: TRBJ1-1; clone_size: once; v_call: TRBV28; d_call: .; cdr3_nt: TGTGCCAGCAGTTTTCGAGCAGGGCCGGCTTTCTTT; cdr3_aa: CASSFRAGPAFF
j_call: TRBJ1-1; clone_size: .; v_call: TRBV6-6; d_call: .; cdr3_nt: TGTGCCAGCAGTTACTCCTTAGGGACCATGAACACTGAAGCTTTCTTT; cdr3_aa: CASSYSLGTMNTEAFF
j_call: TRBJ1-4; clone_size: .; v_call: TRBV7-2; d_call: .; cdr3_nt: TGTGCCAGCAGCTACAGCAGGGATGAAAAACTGTTTTTT; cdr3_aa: CASSYSRDEKLFF
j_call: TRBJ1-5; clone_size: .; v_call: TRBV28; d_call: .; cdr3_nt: TGTGCCAGCAGCCCACCGCCTTATAGCAATCAGCCCCAGCATTTT; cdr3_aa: CASSPPPYSNQPQHF
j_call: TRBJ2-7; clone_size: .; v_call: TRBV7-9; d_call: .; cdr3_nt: TGTGCCAGCAGCTTAGGGTCAGGGACCTCCTACGAGCAGTACTTC; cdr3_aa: CASSLGSGTSYEQYF
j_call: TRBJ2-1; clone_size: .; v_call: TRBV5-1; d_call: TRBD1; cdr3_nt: TGCGCCAGCAGCTTGATTCCCGGGACAGGGTCATTTGAGCAGTTCTTC; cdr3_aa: CASSLIPGTGSFEQFF
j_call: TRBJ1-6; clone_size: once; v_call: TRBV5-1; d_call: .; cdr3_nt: TGCGCCAGCAGCCTTATTACAGGCCGGAATTCACCCCTCCACTTT; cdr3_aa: CASSLITGRNSPLHF
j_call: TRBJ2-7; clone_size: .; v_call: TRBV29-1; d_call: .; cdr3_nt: TGCAGCGTTGTAGGGCTGAGGAGCTCCTACGAGCAGTACTTC; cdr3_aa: CSVVGLRSSYEQYF
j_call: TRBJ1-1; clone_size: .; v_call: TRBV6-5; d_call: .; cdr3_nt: TGTGCCAGCAGTTCTCCGGGTGGCACTGAAGCTTTCTTT; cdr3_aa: CASSSPGGTEAFF
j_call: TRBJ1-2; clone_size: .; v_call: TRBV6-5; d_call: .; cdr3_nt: TGTGCCAGCAGTTACTCCCCCAAGGGGCATTTCGGTGGCTACACCTTC; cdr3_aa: CASSYSPKGHFGGYTF